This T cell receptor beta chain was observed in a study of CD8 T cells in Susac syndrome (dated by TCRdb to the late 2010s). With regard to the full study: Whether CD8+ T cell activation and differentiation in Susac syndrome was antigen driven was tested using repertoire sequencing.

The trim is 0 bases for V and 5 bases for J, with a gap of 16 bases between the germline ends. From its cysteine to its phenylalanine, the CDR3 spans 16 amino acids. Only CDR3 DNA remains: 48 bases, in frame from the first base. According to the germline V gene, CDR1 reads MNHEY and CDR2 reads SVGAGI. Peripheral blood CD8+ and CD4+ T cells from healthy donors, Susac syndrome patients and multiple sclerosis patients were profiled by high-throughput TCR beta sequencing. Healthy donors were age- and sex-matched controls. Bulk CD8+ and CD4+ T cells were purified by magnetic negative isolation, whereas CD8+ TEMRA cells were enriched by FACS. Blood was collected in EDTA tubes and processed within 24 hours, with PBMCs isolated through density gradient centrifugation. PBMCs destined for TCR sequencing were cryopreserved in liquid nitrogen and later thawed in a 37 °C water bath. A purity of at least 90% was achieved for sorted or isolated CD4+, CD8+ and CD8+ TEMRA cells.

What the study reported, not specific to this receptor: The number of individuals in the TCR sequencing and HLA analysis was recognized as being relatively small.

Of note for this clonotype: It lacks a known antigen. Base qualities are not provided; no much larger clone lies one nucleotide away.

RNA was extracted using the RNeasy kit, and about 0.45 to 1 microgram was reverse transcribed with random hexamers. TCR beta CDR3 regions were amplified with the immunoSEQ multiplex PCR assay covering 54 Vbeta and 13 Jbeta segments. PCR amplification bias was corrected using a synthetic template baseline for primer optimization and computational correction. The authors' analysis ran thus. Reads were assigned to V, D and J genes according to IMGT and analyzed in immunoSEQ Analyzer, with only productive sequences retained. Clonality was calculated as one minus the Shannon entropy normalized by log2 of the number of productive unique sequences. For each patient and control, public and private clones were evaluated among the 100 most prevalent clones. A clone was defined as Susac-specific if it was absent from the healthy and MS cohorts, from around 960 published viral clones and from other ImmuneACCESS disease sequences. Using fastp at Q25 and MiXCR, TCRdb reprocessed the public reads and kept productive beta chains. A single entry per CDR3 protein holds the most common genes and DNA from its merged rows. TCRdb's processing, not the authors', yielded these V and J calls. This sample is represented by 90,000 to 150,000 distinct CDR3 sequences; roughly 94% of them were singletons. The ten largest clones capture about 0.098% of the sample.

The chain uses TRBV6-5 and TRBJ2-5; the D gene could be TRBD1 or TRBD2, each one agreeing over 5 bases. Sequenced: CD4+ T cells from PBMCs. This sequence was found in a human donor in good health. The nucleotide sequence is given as TGTGCCAGCAGTTACTCTGCGGGTTTGCCAGGGGAGACCCAGTACTTC. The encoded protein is CASSYSAGLPGETQYF.